This T cell receptor (beta chain) was obtained from a study of shared clonotypes between healthy human individuals. The study, taken as a whole, reports: Across subsets, estimated richness was generally greater for naive than for memory populations.

With 4 bases clipped from V and 4 bases from J, the junction kept 7 bases outside the gene matches. The CDR3 runs to 14 residues. Per germline, CDR1 GTSNPN and CDR2 SVGIG (reference sequence). To note about this clone: Its target is not known.

Clones were sequenced by immunoSEQ multiplex PCR, and TCRdb holds only the in-frame ones, with some missing. The sample lists over a million clones, around 97% occurring once. The specimen sequenced was naive CD4+ T cells sorted from blood. The subset: CD45RA+ positively selected. The TCR comes from a man aged 30-40 years in good health. The chain combines TRBV30 with TRBJ2-7; 10 nucleotides match TRBD2. CDR3 protein: CAWNTGTSVYEQYF. CDR3 DNA: TGTGCCTGGAATACCGGGACTAGCGTTTACGAGCAGTACTTC.